The 6 T cell receptor beta chains listed next were all sequenced from one sample in a study of identical twins. TCRdb re-derived calls from the 5' RACE reads in MiXCR, one entry per CDR3 protein. The sample records 350,000 to 450,000 distinct CDR3 sequences, about 18% being singletons. The sample was naive T cells sorted from blood. These receptors were collected from a man aged 50-60 years in good health.

Note on this clonotype: This may stem from a read error, because a much larger clone lies one nucleotide away. The J gene is TRBJ2-3, the V gene TRBV29-1; unclear D gene. This CDR3 region has 15 residues. Germline V gene data show CDR1 as SQVTM and CDR2 as ANQGSEA. In DNA form, the CDR3 reads TGCGGCGGCGAGGATCCAGTGGGGTCTGTCTATACGCAGTATTTT. This translates into CGGEDPVGSVYTQYF.

This clonotype was picked up a small number of times. The chain recombines TRBV7-2 with TRBJ2-7, with D unclear. The CDR3 loop spans 14 amino acids. Germline V lookup: CDR1 SGHTA, CDR2 FQGNSA. Trimming shortened V by 2 bases and J by 3 bases, and 11 bases separated the two germline ends. CDR3: CASSLIWQNYEQYF. The CDR3 coding sequence is TGTGCCAGCAGCTTAATTTGGCAGAACTACGAGCAGTACTTC.

This clonotype was counted a few times. The rearrangement joins TRBV6-1 to TRBJ2-6, with unresolved D. Germline V lookup: CDR1 MNHNS, CDR2 SASEGT. V lost 8 bases and J lost 9, with 14 bases in between. CDR3 length: 13 amino acids. This CDR3 is CASESKLSNVLTF. DNA of the CDR3: TGTGCCAGCGAGTCCAAGCTCAGCAACGTCCTGACTTTC.

In its sample, this clonotype was seen a few times. At one end the junction does not follow the germline gene, possibly because of a read error. CDR3 bases: TGTGCTAGCAGCTTACAGGATTCGGAGACCCAGTACTTC. Its protein product is CASSLQDSETQYF. The J gene is TRBJ2-5, the V gene TRBV7-7, with a tentative D call TRBD1 (5 bases). CDR1 is SSHAT and CDR2 is FNYEAQ in the germline V gene (reference sequence). The CDR3 consists of 13 residues.

As concerns this clonotype: This clone may be a read error of a much larger clone one base away. The V and J genes are TRBV20-1 and TRBJ2-7; D ambiguous. Trimming shortened V by 8 bases and J by 0 bases, and 14 bases separated the two germline ends. CDR3 length: 13 amino acids. Germline assignment: CDR1 DFQATT and CDR2 SNEGSKA (reference sequence). DNA of the CDR3: TGCAGTTCTAAAACCGTGTCCTCCTACGAGCAGTACTTC. This codes for CSSKTVSSYEQYF.

Here the CDR3 DNA reads TGTGCCAGCAGAAAGGGGACTAGCGGGAGGGGCACAGATACGCAGTATTTT. This gives the protein CASRKGTSGRGTDTQYF. The J gene is TRBJ2-3, the V gene TRBV27, with TRBD2 identical over 16 bases. Germline V gene data show CDR1 as MNHEY and CDR2 as SMNVEV (reference sequence). There are 17 residues in the CDR3. Trimming cost V 6 bases and J 1 base; bases outside gene matches: 4.